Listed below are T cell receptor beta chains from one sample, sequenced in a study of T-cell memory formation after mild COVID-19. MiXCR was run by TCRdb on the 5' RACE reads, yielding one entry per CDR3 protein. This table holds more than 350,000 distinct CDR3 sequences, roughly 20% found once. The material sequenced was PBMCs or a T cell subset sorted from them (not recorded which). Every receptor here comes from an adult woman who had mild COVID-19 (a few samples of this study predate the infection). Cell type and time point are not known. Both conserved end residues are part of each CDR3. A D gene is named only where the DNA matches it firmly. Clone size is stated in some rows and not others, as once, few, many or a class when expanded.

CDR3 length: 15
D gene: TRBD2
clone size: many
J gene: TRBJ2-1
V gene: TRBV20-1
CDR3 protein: CSARDPTSGGNEQFF
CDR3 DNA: TGCAGTGCTAGAGATCCGACTAGCGGGGGGAATGAGCAGTTCTTC

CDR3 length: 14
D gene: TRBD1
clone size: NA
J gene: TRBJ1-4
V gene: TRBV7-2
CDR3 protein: CASSPRDRGEKLFF
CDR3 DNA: TGTGCCAGCAGCCCCCGGGACAGGGGGGAAAAACTGTTTTTT

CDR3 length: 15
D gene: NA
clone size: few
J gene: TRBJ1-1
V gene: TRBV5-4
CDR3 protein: CASSLPDRMNTEAFF
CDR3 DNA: TGTGCCAGCAGCCTGCCTGACCGAATGAACACTGAAGCTTTCTTT

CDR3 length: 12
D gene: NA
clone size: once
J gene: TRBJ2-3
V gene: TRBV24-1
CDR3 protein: CATSAVMDTQYF
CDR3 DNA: TGTGCCACCAGTGCAGTCATGGATACGCAGTATTTT

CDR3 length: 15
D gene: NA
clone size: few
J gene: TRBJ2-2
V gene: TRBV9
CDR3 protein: CASSVVAGPTGELFF
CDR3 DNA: TGTGCCAGCAGCGTAGTTGCAGGGCCCACCGGGGAGCTGTTTTTT

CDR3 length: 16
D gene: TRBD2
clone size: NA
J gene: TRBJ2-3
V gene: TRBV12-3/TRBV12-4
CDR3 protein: CATKPGTSGKKDTQYF
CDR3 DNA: TGTGCAACTAAGCCTGGAACTAGCGGGAAAAAAGATACGCAGTATTTT

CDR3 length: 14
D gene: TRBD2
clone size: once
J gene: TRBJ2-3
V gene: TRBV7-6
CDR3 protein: CASRPTAGANTQYF
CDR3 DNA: TGTGCCAGCAGGCCAACAGCGGGGGCGAATACGCAGTATTTT

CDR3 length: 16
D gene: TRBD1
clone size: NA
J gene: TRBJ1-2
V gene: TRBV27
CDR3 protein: CASSSNRGDPNYGYTF
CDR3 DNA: TGTGCCAGCAGTTCGAACAGGGGCGACCCTAACTATGGCTACACCTTC

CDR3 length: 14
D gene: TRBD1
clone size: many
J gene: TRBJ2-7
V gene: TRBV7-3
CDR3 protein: CASSFGTAPYEQYF
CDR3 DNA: TGTGCCAGCAGCTTCGGGACAGCACCCTACGAGCAGTACTTC

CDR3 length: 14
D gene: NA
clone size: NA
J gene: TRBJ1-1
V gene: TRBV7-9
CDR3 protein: CASSLGGLATEAFF
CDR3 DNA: TGTGCCAGCAGCTTAGGAGGACTGGCCACTGAAGCTTTCTTT

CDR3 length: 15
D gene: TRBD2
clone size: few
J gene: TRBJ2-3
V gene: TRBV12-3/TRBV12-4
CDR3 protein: CASRGGLAGRNTQYF
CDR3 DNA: TGTGCCAGCCGGGGAGGACTAGCGGGAAGGAATACGCAGTATTTT

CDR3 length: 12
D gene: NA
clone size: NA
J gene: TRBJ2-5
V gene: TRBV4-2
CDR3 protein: CASSQGLETQYF
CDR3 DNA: TGTGCCAGCAGCCAAGGCCTCGAGACCCAGTACTTC

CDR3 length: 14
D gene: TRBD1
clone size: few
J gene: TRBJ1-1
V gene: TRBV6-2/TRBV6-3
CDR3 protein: CASSEQGGNTEAFF
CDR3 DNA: TGTGCCAGCAGTGAACAGGGGGGGAACACTGAAGCTTTCTTT

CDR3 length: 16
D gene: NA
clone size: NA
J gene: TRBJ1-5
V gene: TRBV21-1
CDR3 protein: CASSKGAGDKGQPQHF
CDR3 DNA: TGTGCCAGCAGCAAAGGAGCGGGGGATAAGGGTCAGCCCCAGCATTTT

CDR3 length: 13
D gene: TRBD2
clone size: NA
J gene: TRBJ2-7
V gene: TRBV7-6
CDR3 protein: CASSASGGYEQYF
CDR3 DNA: TGTGCCAGCAGCGCCTCGGGGGGATACGAGCAGTACTTC

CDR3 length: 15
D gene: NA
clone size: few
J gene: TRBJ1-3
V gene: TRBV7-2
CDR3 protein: CASSLEPGAGNTIYF
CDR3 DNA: TGTGCCAGCAGCTTAGAGCCAGGGGCGGGAAACACCATATATTTT

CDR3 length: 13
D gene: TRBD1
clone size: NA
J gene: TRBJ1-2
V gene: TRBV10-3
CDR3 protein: CAISEGQGYGYTF
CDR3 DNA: TGTGCCATCAGTGAGGGACAGGGGTACGGCTACACCTTC

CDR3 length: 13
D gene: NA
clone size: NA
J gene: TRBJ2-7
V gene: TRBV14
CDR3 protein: CASSQDPRREQYF
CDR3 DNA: TGTGCCAGCAGCCAAGATCCACGACGGGAGCAGTACTTC